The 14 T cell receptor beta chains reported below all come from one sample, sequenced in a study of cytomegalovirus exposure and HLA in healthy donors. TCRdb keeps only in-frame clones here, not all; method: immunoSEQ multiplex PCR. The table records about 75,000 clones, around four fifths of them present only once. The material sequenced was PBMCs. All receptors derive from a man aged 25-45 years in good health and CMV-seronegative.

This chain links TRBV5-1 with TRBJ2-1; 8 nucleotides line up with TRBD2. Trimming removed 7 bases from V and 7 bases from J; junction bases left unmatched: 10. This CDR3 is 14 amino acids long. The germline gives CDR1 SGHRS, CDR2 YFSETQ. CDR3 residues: CASASSLAGNEQFF. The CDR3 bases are TGCGCCAGCGCAAGTAGCCTAGCGGGTAATGAGCAGTTCTTC.

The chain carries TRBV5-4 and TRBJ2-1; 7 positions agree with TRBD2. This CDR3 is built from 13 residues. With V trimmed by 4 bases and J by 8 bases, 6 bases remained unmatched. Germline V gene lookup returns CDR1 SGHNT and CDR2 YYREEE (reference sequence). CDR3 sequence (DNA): TGTGCCAGCAGCGGGGGGGAGGTAGATGAGCAGTTCTTC. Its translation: CASSGGEVDEQFF.

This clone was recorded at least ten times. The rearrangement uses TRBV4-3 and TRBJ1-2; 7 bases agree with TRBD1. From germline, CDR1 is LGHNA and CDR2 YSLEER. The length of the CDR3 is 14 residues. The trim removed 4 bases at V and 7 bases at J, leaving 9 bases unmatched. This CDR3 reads CASSPGDSPFGYTF. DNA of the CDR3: TGCGCCAGCAGCCCCGGGGACAGTCCATTTGGCTACACCTTC.

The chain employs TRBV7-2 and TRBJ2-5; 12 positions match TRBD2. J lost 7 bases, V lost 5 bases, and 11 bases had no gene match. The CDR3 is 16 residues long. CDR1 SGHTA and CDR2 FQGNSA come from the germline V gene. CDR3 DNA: TGTGCCAGCAGCAAACTAGCGGGGGGCGCAGGGCGGACCCAGTACTTC. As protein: CASSKLAGGAGRTQYF. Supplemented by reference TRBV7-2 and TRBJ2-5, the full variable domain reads GAGVSQSPSNKVTEKGKDVELRCDPISGHTALYWYRQSLGQGLEFLIYFQGNSAPDKSGLPSDRFSAERTGGSVSTLTIQRTQQEDSAVYLCASSKLAGGAGRTQYFGPGTRLLVL.

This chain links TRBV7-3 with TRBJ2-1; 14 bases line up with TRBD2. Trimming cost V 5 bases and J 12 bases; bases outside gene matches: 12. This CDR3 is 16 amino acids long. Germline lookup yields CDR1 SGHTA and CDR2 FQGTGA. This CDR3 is CASSRGGTSGRGGQFF. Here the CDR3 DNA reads TGTGCCAGCAGCAGAGGAGGGACTAGCGGGAGAGGTGGGCAGTTCTTC. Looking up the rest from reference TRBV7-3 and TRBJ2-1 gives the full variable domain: GAGVSQTPSNKVTEKGKYVELRCDPISGHTALYWYRQSLGQGPEFLIYFQGTGAADDSGLPNDRFFAVRPEGSVSTLKIQRTERGDSAVYLCASSRGGTSGRGGQFFGPGTRLTVL.

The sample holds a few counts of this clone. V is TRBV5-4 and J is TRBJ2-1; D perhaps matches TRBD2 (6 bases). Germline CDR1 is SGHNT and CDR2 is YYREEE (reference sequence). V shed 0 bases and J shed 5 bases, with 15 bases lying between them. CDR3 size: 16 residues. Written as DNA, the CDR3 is TGTGCCAGCAGCTTGGGTTTAGCGGTACCTAACAATGAGCAGTTCTTC. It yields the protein CASSLGLAVPNNEQFF.

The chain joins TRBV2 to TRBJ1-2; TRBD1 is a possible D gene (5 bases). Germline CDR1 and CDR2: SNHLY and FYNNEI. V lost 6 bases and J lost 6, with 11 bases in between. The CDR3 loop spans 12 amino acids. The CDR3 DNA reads TGTGCCAGCAGCGGGGGGTCTGATGGCTACACCTTC. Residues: CASSGGSDGYTF.

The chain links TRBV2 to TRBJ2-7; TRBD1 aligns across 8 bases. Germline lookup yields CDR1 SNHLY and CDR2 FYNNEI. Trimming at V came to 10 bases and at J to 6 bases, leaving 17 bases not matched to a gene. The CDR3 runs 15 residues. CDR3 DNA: TGTGCCACCCAGTTGGGGACAGGTCTAATCTCCGAGCAGTACTTC. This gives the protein CATQLGTGLISEQYF.

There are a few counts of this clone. DNA for the CDR3: TGTGCCAGCAGTTACAGAGAGGGCTCCACTGAAGCTTTCTTT. Translation: CASSYREGSTEAFF. V usage is TRBV6-5 and J usage is TRBJ1-1; no firm D call. The germline V and J ends were trimmed by 2 bases and 4 bases, with 11 bases remaining between them. The CDR3 runs 14 residues. CDR1 is MNHEY, CDR2 SVGAGI, per germline.

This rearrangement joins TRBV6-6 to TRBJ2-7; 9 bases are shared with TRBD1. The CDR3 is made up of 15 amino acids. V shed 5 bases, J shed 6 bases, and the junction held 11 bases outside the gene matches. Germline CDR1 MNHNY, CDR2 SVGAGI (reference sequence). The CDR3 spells CASSTGGGEYGEQYF. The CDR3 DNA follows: TGTGCCAGCAGTACAGGGGGCGGGGAGTACGGCGAGCAGTACTTC.

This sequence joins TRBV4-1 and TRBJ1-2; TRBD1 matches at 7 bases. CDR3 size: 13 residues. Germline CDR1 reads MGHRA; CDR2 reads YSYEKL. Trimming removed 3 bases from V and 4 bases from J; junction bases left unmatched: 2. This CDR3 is CASSQGQSYGYTF. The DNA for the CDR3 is TGCGCCAGCAGCCAGGGACAGTCCTATGGCTACACCTTC.

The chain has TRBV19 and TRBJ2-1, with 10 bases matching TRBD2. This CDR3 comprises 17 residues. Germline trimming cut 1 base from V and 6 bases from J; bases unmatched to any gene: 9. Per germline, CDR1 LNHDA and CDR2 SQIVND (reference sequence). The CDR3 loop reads CASSIAVRASGGNEQFF. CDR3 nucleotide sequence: TGTGCCAGTAGTATAGCAGTTAGGGCTAGCGGGGGCAATGAGCAGTTCTTC.

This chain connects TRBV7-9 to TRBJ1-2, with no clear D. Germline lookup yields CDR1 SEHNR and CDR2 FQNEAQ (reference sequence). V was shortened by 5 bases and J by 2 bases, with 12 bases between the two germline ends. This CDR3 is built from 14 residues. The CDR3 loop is CASSPPRLNYGYTF. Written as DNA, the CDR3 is TGTGCCAGCAGCCCTCCCCGGTTGAACTATGGCTACACCTTC. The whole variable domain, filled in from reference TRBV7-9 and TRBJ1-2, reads DTGVSQNPRHKITKRGQNVTFRCDPISEHNRLYWYRQTLGQGPEFLTYFQNEAQLEKSRLLSDRFSAERPKGSFSTLEIQRTEQGDSAMYLCASSPPRLNYGYTFGSGTRLTVV.

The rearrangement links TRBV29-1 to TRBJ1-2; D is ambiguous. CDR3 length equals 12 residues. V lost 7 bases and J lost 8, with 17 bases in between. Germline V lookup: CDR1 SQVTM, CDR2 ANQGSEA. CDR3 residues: CSGGEFGWGYTF. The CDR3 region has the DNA TGCAGCGGTGGGGAGTTCGGGTGGGGCTACACCTTC.